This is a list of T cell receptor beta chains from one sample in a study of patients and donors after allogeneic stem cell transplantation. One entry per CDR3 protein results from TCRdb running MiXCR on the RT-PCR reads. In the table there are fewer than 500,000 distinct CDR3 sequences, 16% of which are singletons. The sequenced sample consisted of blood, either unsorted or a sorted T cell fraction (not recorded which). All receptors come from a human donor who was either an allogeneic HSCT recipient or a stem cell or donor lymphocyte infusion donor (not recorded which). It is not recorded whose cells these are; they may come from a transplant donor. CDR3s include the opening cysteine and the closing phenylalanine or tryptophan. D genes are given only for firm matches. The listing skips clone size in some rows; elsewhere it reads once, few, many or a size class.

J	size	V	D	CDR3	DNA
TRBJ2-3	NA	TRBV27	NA	CASTSREDTQYF	TGTGCCAGTACGTCCAGGGAGGATACGCAGTATTTT
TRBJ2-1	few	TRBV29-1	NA	CSANHGVRERSYNEQFF	TGCAGCGCTAACCATGGGGTGCGGGAACGCTCCTACAATGAGCAGTTCTTC
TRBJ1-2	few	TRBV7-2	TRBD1	CASSLGPNSGTGGGYTF	TGTGCCAGCAGCCTTGGGCCGAACTCCGGGACAGGAGGGGGCTACACCTTC
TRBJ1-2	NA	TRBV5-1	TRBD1	CASSPGQGFDCYGYTF	TGCGCCAGCAGCCCCGGACAGGGTTTTGATTGCTATGGCTACACCTTC
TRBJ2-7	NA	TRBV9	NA	CASSASGGDEQYF	TGTGCCAGCAGCGCAAGTGGTGGTGACGAGCAGTACTTC
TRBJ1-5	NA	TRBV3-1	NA	CASSQDVPGGQPQHF	TGTGCCAGCAGCCAAGACGTGCCTGGGGGTCAGCCCCAGCATTTT
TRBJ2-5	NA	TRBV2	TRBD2	CASKRSGEGTQYF	TGTGCCAGCAAAAGGTCTGGGGAGGGGACCCAGTACTTC
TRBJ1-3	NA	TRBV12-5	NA	CASGLEGNTIYF	TGTGCTAGTGGTTTAGAGGGAAACACCATATATTTT
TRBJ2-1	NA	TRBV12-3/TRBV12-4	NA	CASSSEEGQHNEQFF	TGTGCCAGCAGTTCCGAGGAGGGACAGCACAATGAGCAGTTCTTC
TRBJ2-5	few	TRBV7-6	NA	CASSYGLKNLQETQYF	TGTGCCAGCAGCTACGGACTCAAGAACCTCCAAGAGACCCAGTACTTC
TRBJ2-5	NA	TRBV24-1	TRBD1	CATSDSAQGVTETQYF	TGTGCCACCAGTGATTCGGCCCAGGGGGTCACGGAGACCCAGTACTTC
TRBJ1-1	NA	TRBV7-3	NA	CASSFVIRGTEAFF	TGTGCCAGCAGCTTTGTGATCAGGGGCACTGAAGCTTTCTTT
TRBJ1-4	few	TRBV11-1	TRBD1	CASSLHRDSATNEKLFF	TGTGCCAGCAGCTTACACCGGGACAGTGCAACTAATGAAAAACTGTTTTTT
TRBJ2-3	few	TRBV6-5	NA	CASSYYRQSTDTQYF	TGTGCCAGCAGTTACTACCGACAGAGCACAGATACGCAGTATTTT
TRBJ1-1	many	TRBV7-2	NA	CASSLKRFGAFF	TGTGCCAGCAGCTTAAAGAGATTTGGAGCTTTCTTT
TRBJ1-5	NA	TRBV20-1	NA	CSARGGDQPQHF	TGCAGTGCTAGGGGGGGCGATCAGCCCCAGCATTTT
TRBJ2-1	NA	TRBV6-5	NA	CASSYSMQDSYNEQFF	TGTGCCAGCAGTTACTCGATGCAGGACAGTTACAATGAGCAGTTCTTC
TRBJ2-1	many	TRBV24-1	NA	CATSDLGRGSSYNEQFF	TGTGCCACCAGTGATCTGGGTAGAGGGTCCTCCTACAATGAGCAGTTCTTC
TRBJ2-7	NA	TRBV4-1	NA	CASSQPGGRTYEQYF	TGCGCCAGCAGCCAACCGGGGGGCAGAACCTACGAGCAGTACTTC
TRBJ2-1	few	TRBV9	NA	CASSGRDQSSYNEQFF	TGTGCCAGCAGCGGACGGGACCAGAGCTCCTACAATGAGCAGTTCTTC
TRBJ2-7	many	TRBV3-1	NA	CASSQRGLRSYEQYF	TGTGCCAGCAGCCAACGGGGACTCCGATCCTACGAGCAGTACTTC
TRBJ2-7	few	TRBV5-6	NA	CASSGGTVYEQYF	TGTGCCAGCAGCGGAGGGACCGTCTACGAGCAGTACTTC
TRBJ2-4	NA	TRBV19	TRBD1	CASSIGQGVKNIQYF	TGTGCCAGTAGTATTGGACAGGGCGTCAAAAACATTCAGTACTTC
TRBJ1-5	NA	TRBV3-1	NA	CASSQGVSQPQHF	TGTGCCAGCAGCCAGGGGGTCTCCCAGCCCCAGCATTTT